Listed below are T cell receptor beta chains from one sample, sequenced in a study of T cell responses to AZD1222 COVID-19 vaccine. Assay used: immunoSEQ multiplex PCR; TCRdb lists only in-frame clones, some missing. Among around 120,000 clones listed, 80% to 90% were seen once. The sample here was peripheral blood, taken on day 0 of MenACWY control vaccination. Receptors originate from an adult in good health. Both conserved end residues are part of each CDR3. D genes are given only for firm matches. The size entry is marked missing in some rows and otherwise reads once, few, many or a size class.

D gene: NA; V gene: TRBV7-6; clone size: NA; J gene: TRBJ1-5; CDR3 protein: CASSLQGSQPQHF; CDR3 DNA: TGTGCCAGCAGCTTACAGGGGTCCCAGCCCCAGCATTTT
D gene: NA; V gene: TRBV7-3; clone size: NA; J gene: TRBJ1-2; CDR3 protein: CASSLIPGIHGYTF; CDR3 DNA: TGTGCCAGCAGCTTAATTCCAGGGATACATGGCTACACCTTC
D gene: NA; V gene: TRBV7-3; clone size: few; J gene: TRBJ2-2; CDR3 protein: CASSFAAGNTGELFF; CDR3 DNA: TGTGCCAGCAGCTTTGCTGCGGGGAACACCGGGGAGCTGTTTTTT
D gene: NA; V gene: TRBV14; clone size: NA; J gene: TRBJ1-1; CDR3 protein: CASSQDLRNTEAFF; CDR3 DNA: TGTGCCAGCAGCCAAGATCTCAGGAACACTGAAGCTTTCTTT
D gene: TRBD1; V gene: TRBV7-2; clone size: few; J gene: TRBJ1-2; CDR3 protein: CASSLRDRDGYTF; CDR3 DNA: TGTGCCAGCAGCTTACGGGACAGGGATGGCTACACCTTC
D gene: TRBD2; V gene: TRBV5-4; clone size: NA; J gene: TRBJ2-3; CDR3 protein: CASSPWLAGGDTQYF; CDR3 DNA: TGTGCCAGCAGCCCCTGGCTAGCGGGGGGAGATACGCAGTATTTT
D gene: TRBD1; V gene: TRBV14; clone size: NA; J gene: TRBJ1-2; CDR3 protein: CASSTRTGDGYTF; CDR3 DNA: TGTGCCAGCAGCACACGGACAGGGGATGGCTACACCTTC
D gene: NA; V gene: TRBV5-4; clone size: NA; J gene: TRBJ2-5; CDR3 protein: CASSLALGQETQYF; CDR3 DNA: TGTGCCAGCAGCTTGGCCCTAGGTCAAGAGACCCAGTACTTC
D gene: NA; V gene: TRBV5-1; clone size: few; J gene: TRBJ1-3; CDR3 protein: CASSLEAGTGNTIYF; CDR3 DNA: TGCGCCAGCAGCTTGGAAGCAGGGACTGGAAACACCATATATTTT
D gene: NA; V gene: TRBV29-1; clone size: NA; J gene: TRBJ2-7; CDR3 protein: CSVEDSDGAGYEQYF; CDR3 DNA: TGCAGCGTTGAAGACTCGGACGGGGCAGGCTACGAGCAGTACTTC
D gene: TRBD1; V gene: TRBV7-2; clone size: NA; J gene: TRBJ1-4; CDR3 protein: CASSPRDSSPNEKLFF; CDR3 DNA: TGTGCCAGCAGCCCCCGGGACAGCAGCCCTAATGAAAAACTGTTTTTT
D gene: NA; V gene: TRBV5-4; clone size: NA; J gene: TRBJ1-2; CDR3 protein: CASSLLDTPNYGYTF; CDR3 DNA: TGTGCCAGCAGCTTGTTAGACACCCCTAACTATGGCTACACCTTC
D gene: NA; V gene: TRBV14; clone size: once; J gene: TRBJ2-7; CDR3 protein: CASSQDRGKGGSYEQYF; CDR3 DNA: TGTGCCAGCAGCCAAGATCGGGGGAAGGGCGGATCCTACGAGCAGTACTTC
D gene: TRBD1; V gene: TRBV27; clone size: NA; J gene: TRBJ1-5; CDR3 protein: CASSHMITSGQGRTNQPQHF; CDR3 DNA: TGTGCCAGCAGTCACATGATTACGTCCGGACAGGGGCGAACTAATCAGCCCCAGCATTTT
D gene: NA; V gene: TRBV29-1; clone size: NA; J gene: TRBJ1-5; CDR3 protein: CSVVPGWNQPQHF; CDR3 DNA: TGCAGCGTTGTACCAGGGTGGAATCAGCCCCAGCATTTT
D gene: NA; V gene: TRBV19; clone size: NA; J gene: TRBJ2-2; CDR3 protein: CASTITPAGTGELFF; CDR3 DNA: TGTGCCAGTACCATTACCCCAGCCGGCACCGGGGAGCTGTTTTTT
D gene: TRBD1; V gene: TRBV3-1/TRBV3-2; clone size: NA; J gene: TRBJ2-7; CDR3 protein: CASSLSRDRIPSYEQYF; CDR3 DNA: TGTGCCAGCAGCCTTTCCCGGGACAGGATCCCCTCCTACGAGCAGTACTTC
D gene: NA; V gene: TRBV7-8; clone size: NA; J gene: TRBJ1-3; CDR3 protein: CASSFPGQGNTIYF; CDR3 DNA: TGTGCCAGCAGCTTTCCCGGACAGGGAAACACCATATATTTT
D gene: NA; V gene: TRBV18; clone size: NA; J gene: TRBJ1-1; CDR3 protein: CASSARQILNTEAFF; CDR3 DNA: TGTGCCAGCTCAGCGCGACAGATTCTGAACACTGAAGCTTTCTTT
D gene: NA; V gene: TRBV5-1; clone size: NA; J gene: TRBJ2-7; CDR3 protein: CASSLQGGPYEQYF; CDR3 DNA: TGCGCCAGCAGCTTGCAGGGGGGCCCCTACGAGCAGTACTTC
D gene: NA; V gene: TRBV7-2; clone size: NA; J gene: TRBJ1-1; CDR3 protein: CASSPTGRANTEAFF; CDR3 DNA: TGTGCCAGCAGCCCAACGGGACGCGCGAACACTGAAGCTTTCTTT
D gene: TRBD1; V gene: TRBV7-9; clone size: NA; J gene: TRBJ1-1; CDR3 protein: CASSPIAGTAGAFF; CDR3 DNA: TGTGCCAGCAGCCCTATTGCGGGGACAGCAGGCGCTTTCTTT
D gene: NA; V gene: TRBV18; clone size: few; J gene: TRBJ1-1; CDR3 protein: CASSPSLGEQAFF; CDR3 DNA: TGTGCCAGCTCACCAAGTCTCGGGGAACAAGCTTTCTTT
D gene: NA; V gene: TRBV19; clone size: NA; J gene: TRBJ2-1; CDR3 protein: CASRADGLYNEQFF; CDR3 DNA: TGTGCCAGTAGGGCGGACGGCTTGTACAATGAGCAGTTCTTC
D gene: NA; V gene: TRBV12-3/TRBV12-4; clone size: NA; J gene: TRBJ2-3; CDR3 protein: CASSLRGTDTQYF; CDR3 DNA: TGTGCCAGCAGTTTGAGAGGCACAGATACGCAGTATTTT
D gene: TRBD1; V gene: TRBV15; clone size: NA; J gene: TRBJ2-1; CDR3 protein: CATRRDRAINEQFF; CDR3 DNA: TGTGCCACCAGGCGGGACAGGGCTATCAATGAGCAGTTCTTC
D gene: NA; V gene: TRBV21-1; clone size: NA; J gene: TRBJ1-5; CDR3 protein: CASSKGRGSNQPQHF; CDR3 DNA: TGTGCCAGCAGCAAAGGGAGGGGAAGCAATCAGCCCCAGCATTTT
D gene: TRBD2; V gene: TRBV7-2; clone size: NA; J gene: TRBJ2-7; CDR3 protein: CASSLGTSGSYEQYF; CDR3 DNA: TGTGCCAGCAGCTTAGGGACTAGCGGTTCCTACGAGCAGTACTTC
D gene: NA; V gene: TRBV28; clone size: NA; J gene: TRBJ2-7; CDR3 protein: CASSPSGLGQGYSYEQYF; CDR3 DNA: TGTGCCAGCAGTCCATCGGGACTAGGACAGGGTTATTCCTACGAGCAGTACTTC
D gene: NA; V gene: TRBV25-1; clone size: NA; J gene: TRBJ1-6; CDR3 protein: CASSASPQGSSPLHF; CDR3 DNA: TGTGCCAGCAGTGCCTCACCACAGGGTAGTTCACCCCTCCACTTT
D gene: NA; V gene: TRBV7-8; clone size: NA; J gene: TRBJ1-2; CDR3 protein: CASSLDGTRGYTF; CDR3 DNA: TGTGCCAGCAGCTTAGATGGTACAAGGGGCTACACCTTC
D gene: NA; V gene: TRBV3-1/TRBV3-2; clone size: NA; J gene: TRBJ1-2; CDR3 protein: CASSRTEANYGYTF; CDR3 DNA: TGTGCCAGCAGCCGGACAGAAGCTAACTATGGCTACACCTTC
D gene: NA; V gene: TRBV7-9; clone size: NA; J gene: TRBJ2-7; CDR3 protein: CASSLVTGLNEQYF; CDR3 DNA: TGTGCCAGCAGCTTAGTTACAGGGCTTAACGAGCAGTACTTC
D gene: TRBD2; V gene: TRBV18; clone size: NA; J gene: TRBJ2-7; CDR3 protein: CASSPGGTNSYEQYF; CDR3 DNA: TGTGCCAGCTCACCAGGGGGGACTAACTCCTACGAGCAGTACTTC
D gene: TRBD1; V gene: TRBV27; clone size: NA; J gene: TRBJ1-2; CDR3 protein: CASSLRAPGQGGYGYTF; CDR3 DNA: TGTGCCAGCAGTTTAAGAGCGCCGGGACAGGGTGGCTATGGCTACACCTTC
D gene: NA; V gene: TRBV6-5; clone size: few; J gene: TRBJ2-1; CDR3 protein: CASRSFYNEQFF; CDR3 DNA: TGTGCCAGCAGAAGTTTCTACAATGAGCAGTTCTTC
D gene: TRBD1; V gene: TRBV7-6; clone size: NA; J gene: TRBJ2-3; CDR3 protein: CASRQTGVVTDTQYF; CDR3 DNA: TGTGCCAGCAGACAGACAGGGGTGGTTACAGATACGCAGTATTTT
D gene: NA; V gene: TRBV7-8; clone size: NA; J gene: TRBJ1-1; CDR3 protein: CASSLTGNTEAFF; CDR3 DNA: TGTGCCAGCAGCTTAACGGGGAACACTGAAGCTTTCTTT
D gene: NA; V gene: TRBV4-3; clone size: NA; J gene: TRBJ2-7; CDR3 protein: CASSQDFRQARLYEQYF; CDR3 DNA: TGCGCCAGCAGCCAAGATTTCAGACAGGCCCGTCTCTACGAGCAGTACTTC
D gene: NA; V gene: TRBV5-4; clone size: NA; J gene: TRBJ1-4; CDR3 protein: CASSSDWGGEKLFF; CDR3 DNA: TGTGCCAGCAGCTCCGACTGGGGGGGTGAAAAACTGTTTTTT
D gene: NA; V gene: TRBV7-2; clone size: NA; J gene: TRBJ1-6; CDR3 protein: CASSDGTNSPLHF; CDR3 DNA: TGTGCCAGCAGCGATGGGACAAACTCACCCCTCCACTTT
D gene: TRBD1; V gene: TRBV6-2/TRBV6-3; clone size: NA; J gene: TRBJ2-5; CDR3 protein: CASSYPLDRGRRETQYF; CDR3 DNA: TGTGCCAGCAGTTACCCGCTGGACAGGGGGCGCCGAGAGACCCAGTACTTC
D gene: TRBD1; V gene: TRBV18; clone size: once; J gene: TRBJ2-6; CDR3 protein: CASSPRQGGTGANVLTF; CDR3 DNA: TGTGCCAGCTCACCGAGACAGGGGGGGACTGGGGCCAACGTCCTGACTTTC
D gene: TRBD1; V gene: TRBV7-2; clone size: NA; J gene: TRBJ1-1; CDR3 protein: CASSSFTGGVAEAFF; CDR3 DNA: TGTGCCAGCAGCTCATTTACAGGGGGCGTAGCTGAAGCTTTCTTT
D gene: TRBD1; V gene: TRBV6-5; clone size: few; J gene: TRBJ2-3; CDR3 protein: CASSPGTGSGGTQYF; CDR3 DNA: TGTGCCAGCAGTCCCGGGACAGGGTCCGGTGGTACGCAGTATTTT
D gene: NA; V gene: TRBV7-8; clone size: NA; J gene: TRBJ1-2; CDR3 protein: CASSLTSGTTNYGYTF; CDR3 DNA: TGTGCCAGCAGCTTAACGTCGGGCACGACCAACTATGGCTACACCTTC
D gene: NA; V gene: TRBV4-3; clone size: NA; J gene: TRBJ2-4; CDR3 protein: CASSQAPGLAKNIQYF; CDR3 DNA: TGCGCCAGCAGCCAAGCGCCGGGACTAGCCAAAAACATTCAGTACTTC
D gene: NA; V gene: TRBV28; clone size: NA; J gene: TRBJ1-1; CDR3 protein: CASRGGSFEAFF; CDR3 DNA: TGTGCCAGCCGCGGGGGATCTTTTGAAGCTTTCTTT